This T cell receptor beta chain was observed in a study of shared clonotypes between healthy human individuals. Study details: CD4 naive and CD4 memory each took three plates per donor, while CD8 naive took two and CD8 memory one. General study findings and limits: Large sequencing depth failed to make sorted-subset sequencing complete, rarefaction showed.

The germline V gene encodes CDR1 LNHDA and CDR2 SQIVND (reference sequence). V was clipped by 3 bases and J by 0 bases, with 21 bases between them. CDR3 length: 18 residues. Investigators spread the genomic DNA of each subset evenly over several immunoSEQ plates. Produced via immunoSEQ multiplex PCR; TCRdb's table is partial and in-frame only. This sample carries a few hundred thousand clones, 97% of them seen once, and the ten largest clones take roughly 0.05%. Comment on this clone: Its antigen remains unknown.

Sequencing used naive CD4+ T cells sorted from blood. Documented subset: CD45RA+ positively selected. The origin of this receptor is a woman aged 25 to 39 in good health. The gene calls are TRBV19 and TRBJ2-7; a weak D match, TRBD2 (6 bases). The CDR3 region has the DNA TGTGCCAGTAGTATGACGGGGTGGAAAGCGGGCTCCTCCTACGAGCAGTACTTC. Its translation: CASSMTGWKAGSSYEQYF. Full variable domain (rest looked up from reference TRBV19 and TRBJ2-7): DGGITQSPKYLFRKEGQNVTLSCEQNLNHDAMYWYRQDPGQGLRLIYYSQIVNDFQKGDIAEGYSVSREKKESFPLTVTSAQKNPTAFYLCASSMTGWKAGSSYEQYFGPGTRLTVT.